One and the same sample provided the 7 T cell receptor beta chains below, sequenced in a study of CD8+ T cells in alopecia areata. RNA, once extracted, was reverse transcribed into cDNA for use as the sequencing template. Generated by immunoSEQ multiplex PCR, the TCRdb table keeps only in-frame clones and is missing some. The sample lists about 97,000 clones, 41% occurring once. The specimen was CD4+ T cells sorted from blood. These receptors came from a human donor with alopecia areata.

The chain combines TRBV7-2 with TRBJ2-5; unclear D gene. V shed 1 base and J shed 3 bases, with 6 bases lying between them. CDR1 is SGHTA and CDR2 is FQGNSA in the germline V gene. The CDR3 extends over 13 amino acids. This CDR3 is CASSLGSEETQYF. The CDR3, as DNA: TGTGCCAGCAGCTTAGGGTCGGAAGAGACCCAGTACTTC.

J is TRBJ2-2 and V is TRBV5-1, with D unclear. Trimming stripped 4 bases from V and 0 bases from J, with 10 bases between. The CDR3 runs 15 residues. Germline V gives CDR1 SGHRS, CDR2 YFSETQ. CDR3 amino acids: CASSPRTANTGELFF. DNA for the CDR3: TGCGCCAGCAGCCCCCGCACCGCGAACACCGGGGAGCTGTTTTTT.

The chain employs TRBV6-9 and TRBJ2-3; 8 bases match TRBD2. The germline V gene encodes CDR1 MNHGY and CDR2 SVAAGI. CDR3 length: 20 residues. J gave up 2 bases and V 0 bases, and 16 bases lay outside the gene matches. CDR3 amino acids: CASSYSTQRLATLHTDTQYF. For the CDR3, the DNA is TGTGCCAGCAGTTATTCTACCCAACGACTAGCGACCCTTCACACAGATACGCAGTATTTT.

The chain carries TRBV7-9 and TRBJ2-7, with D unclear. The V end lost 3 bases, the J end lost 5 bases, and 20 bases lay between the germline ends. Germline CDR1 is SEHNR and CDR2 is FQNEAQ (reference sequence). This CDR3 comprises 16 residues. The CDR3 region is CASSFLKVAQVDEQYF. CDR3 nucleotides: TGTGCCAGCAGCTTCCTAAAGGTCGCTCAGGTGGACGAGCAGTACTTC.

This clone was seen a single time. The chain has TRBV28 and TRBJ1-2; 7 bases are shared with TRBD1. Trimming cost V 4 bases and J 4 bases; bases outside gene matches: 15. This CDR3 contains 17 residues. Germline V CDR1 and CDR2: MDHEN, SYDVKM. CDR3 amino acids: CASSYRGLQGQFYGYTF. The CDR3 DNA reads TGTGCCAGCAGTTACCGGGGGTTACAGGGACAGTTCTATGGCTACACCTTC.

V gene TRBV4-3 combines with J gene TRBJ2-5, with 9 nucleotides matching TRBD1. Germline V lookup: CDR1 LGHNA, CDR2 YSLEER. This CDR3 is built from 18 residues. V shed 2 bases and J 5 bases; nucleotides not matched to a gene: 15. Written as DNA, the CDR3 is TGCGCCAGCAGCCAACGAATCGCAGACAGGGGGACGGGGGAGACCCAGTACTTC. It translates to CASSQRIADRGTGETQYF.

A few counts support this clone. The chain has TRBV5-1 and TRBJ1-1; D is perhaps TRBD1 (6 bases). Deletions cut 6 bases from V and 0 bases from J, with 12 bases between. The germline V gene encodes CDR1 SGHRS and CDR2 YFSETQ. This CDR3 is built from 14 residues. Written as DNA, the CDR3 is TGCGCCAGCACTCCGGGGACATTGAACACTGAAGCTTTCTTT. This translates into CASTPGTLNTEAFF. Filled out from reference TRBV5-1 and TRBJ1-1, the complete variable domain reads KAGVTQTPRYLIKTRGQQVTLSCSPISGHRSVSWYQQTPGQGLQFLFEYFSETQRNKGNFPGRFSGRQFSNSRSEMNVSTLELGDSALYLCASTPGTLNTEAFFGQGTRLTVV.